Sequencing of this T cell receptor beta chain was carried out in a study of early T cells in non-severe SARS-CoV-2 infection. As for the study in general: With bulk RNA from unsorted whole blood as input, sequencing yielded unpaired chains. Study outcomes and limitations: VDJdb-based annotation leaned toward anti-spike CD8 responses and missed private and CD4 specificities.

V was clipped by 2 bases and J by 7 bases, with 12 bases between them. The CDR3 has 15 amino acids. Germline V gene lookup returns CDR1 LNHDA and CDR2 SQIVND (reference sequence). The protocol attached unique molecular identifiers to individual cDNA molecules. TCRdb independently ran MiXCR on the 5' RACE reads; one entry per CDR3 protein. The data show roughly 46,000 distinct CDR3 sequences, roughly a tenth seen once. Comments on this clonotype: Antigen: not known.

The chain joins TRBV19 to TRBJ1-6; tentatively, D is TRBD1 (6 bases). The sequences come from whole blood, collected at baseline. This sequence was found in an adult who was a healthcare worker with PCR-confirmed SARS-CoV-2 infection or an uninfected control (not recorded which). The CDR3 is CASSITVQGNSPLHF. CDR3 sequence (DNA): TGTGCCAGTAGTATAACGGTGCAGGGGAATTCACCCCTCCACTTT.